This T cell receptor beta chain was documented in a study of graft-versus-host responses after intestinal transplantation. CDR1 is MNHEY, CDR2 SVGAGI, per germline. This CDR3 has 15 amino acids. Points on this clone: Relative to the germline gene, one junction end is altered; a read error may explain this.

The protocol was immunoSEQ multiplex PCR, while the TCRdb copy is restricted to in-frame clones and leaves out a portion. In the table there are around 10,000 clones, roughly a third of which are singletons. General study findings and limits: The study associated peak circulating GvH clone levels with early post-transplant HvG declines. Elevated graft-versus-host to host-versus-graft clonal ratios in allografts were recorded for patients with graft-donor T cell macrochimerism.

The sequencing used alloreactive CD4+ T cells from a mixed lymphocyte reaction culture, collected before transplantation. Subset defined: CFSE-low proliferating T cells sorted from roughly six-day pre-transplant mixed lymphocyte reaction (GvH or HvG direction). The chain carries TRBV6-5 and TRBJ1-1, with D possibly matching TRBD1 (5 bases). The receptor comes from a human patient who was an organ donor for intestinal transplantation. As DNA, the CDR3 is TGTGCCATCAGTCACAGGACCTCCATGAACACTGAAGCTTTCTTT. It encodes CAISHRTSMNTEAFF.